This T cell receptor beta chain derives from a study of TIL therapy for anti-PD-1-resistant metastatic lung cancer. As for time point: pre-treatment sample, taken before nivolumab and TIL therapy. The libraries were made with immunoSEQ v3. Clones were sequenced by immunoSEQ multiplex PCR, and TCRdb holds only the in-frame ones, with some missing. There are 15,000 to 20,000 clones in the sample; about four fifths occur only once, and about 2.2% lies in the top ten. Per germline, CDR1 MNHNS and CDR2 SASEGT. Trimming took off 6 bases at V and 1 base at J, with 16 bases between the two ends. The CDR3 totals 15 residues.

The rearrangement uses TRBV6-1 and TRBJ2-7, with D unresolved. Sequencing used blood, obtained at baseline. The sequence came from a person between 25 and 80 years old with non-small cell lung cancer. CDR3 coding DNA: TGTGCCAGCAGGATCACTTCCACAGATTCCTACGAGCAGTACTTC. Its protein is CASRITSTDSYEQYF.